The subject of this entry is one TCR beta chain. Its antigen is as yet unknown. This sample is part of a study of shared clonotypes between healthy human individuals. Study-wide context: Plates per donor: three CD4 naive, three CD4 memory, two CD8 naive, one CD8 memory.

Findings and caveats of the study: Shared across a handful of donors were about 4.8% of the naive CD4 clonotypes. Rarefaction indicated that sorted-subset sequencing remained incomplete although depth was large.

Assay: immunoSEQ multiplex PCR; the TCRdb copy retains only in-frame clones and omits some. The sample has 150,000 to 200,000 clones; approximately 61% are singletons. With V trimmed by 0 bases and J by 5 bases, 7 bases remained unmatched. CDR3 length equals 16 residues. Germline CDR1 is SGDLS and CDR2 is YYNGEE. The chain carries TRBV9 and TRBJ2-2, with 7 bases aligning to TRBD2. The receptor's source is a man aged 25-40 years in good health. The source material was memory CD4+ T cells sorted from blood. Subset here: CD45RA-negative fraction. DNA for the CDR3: TGTGCCAGCAGCGTAGTTACGGGAGGAGGGACCGGGGAGCTGTTTTTT. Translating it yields CASSVVTGGGTGELFF.